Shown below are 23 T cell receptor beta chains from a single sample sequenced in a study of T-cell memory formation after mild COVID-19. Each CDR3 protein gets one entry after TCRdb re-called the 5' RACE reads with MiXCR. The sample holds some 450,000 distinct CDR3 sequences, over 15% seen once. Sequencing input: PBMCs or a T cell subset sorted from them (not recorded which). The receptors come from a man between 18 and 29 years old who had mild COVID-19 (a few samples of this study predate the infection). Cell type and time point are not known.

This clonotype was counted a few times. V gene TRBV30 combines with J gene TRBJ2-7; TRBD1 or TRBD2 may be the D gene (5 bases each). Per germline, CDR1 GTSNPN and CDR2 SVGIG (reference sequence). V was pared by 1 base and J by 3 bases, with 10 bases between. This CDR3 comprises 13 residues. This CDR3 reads CAWSGDVLYEQYF. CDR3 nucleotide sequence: TGTGCCTGGAGTGGGGACGTCCTCTACGAGCAGTACTTC.

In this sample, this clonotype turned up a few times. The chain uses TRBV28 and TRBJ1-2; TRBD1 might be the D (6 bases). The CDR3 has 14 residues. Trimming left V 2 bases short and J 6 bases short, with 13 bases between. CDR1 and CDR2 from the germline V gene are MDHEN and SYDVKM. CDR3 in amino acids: CASSLGGARDGYTF. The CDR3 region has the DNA TGTGCCAGCAGTTTAGGGGGGGCGCGGGATGGCTACACCTTC.

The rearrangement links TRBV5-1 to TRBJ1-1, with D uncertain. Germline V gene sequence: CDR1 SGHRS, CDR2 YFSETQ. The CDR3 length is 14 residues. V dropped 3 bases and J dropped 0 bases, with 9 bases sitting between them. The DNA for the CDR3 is TGCGCCAGCAGCTGGATAGACATGAACACTGAAGCTTTCTTT. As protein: CASSWIDMNTEAFF.

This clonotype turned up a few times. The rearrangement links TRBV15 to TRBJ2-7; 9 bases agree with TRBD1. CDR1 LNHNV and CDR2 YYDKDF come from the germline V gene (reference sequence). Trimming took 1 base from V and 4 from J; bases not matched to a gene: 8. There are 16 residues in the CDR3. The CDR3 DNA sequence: TGTGCCACCAGCAGAGCACGGGGACAGGGCCCTTACGAGCAGTACTTC. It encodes CATSRARGQGPYEQYF.

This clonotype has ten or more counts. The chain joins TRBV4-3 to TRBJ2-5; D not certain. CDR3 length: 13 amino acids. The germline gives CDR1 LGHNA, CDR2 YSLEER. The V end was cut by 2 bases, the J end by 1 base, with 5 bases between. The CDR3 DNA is TGCGCCAGCAGCCAAAGCACCCAAGAGACCCAGTACTTC. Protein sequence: CASSQSTQETQYF.

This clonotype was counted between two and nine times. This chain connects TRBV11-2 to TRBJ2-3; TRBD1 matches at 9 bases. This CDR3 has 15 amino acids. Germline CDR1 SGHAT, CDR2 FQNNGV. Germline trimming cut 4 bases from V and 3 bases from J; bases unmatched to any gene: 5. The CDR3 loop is CASSSRDRATDTQYF. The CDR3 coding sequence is TGTGCCAGCAGCTCCCGGGACAGGGCAACAGATACGCAGTATTTT.

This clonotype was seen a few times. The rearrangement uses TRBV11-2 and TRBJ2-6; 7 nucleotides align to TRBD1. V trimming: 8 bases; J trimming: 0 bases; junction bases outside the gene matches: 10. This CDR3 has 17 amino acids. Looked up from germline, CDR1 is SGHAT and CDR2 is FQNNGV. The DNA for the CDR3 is TGTGCCAGCTCTCCCTCCAGGGGGTACTCTGGGGCCAACGTCCTGACTTTC. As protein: CASSPSRGYSGANVLTF.

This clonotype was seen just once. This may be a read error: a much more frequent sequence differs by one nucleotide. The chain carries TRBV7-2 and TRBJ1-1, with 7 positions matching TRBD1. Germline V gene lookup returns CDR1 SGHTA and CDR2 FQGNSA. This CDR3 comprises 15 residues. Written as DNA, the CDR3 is TGTGACAGCAGCCCGAAGACAGGGACGAACACTGAAGCTTTCTTT. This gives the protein CDSSPKTGTNTEAFF.

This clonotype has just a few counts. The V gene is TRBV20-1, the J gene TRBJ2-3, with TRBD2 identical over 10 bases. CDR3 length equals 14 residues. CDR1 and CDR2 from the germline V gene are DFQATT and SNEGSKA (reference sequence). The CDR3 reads CRAPSGGAEDTQYF. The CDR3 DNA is TGCAGGGCCCCCAGCGGGGGGGCTGAAGATACGCAGTATTTT.

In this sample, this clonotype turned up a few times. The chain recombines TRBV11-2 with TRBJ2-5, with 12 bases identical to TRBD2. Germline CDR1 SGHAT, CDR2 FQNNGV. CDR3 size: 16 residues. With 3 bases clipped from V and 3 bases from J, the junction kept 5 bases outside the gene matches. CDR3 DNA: TGTGCCAGCAGCTTGGCAGCTAGCGGGGGGGAAGAGACCCAGTACTTC. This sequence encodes CASSLAASGGEETQYF.

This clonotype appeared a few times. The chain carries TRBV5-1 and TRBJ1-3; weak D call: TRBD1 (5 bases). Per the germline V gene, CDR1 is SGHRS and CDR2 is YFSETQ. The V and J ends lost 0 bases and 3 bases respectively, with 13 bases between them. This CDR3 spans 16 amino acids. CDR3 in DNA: TGCGCCAGCAGCTTGGTGTCCAGGGCAGGTGGAAACACCATATATTTT. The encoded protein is CASSLVSRAGGNTIYF.

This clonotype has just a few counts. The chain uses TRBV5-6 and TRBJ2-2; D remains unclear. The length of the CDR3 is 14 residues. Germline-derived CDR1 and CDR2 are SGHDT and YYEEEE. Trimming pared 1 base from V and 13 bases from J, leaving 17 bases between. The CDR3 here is CASSLTGSESGLFF. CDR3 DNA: TGTGCCAGCAGCTTGACGGGCAGTGAGTCGGGGCTGTTTTTT.

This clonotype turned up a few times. CDR3 coding DNA: TGTGCCAGCAGCTCTTACCGGGAGCACGGGGAGACCCAGTACTTC. This encodes CASSSYREHGETQYF. The chain uses TRBV7-9 and TRBJ2-5; weak D call: TRBD2 (6 bases). This CDR3 spans 15 amino acids. Deletions cut 4 bases from V and 5 bases from J, with 17 bases between. Looked up from germline, CDR1 is SEHNR and CDR2 is FQNEAQ (reference sequence). The complete variable domain, with remaining parts taken from reference TRBV7-9 and TRBJ2-5, reads DTGVSQNPRHKITKRGQNVTFRCDPISEHNRLYWYRQTLGQGPEFLTYFQNEAQLEKSRLLSDRFSAERPKGSFSTLEIQRTEQGDSAMYLCASSSYREHGETQYFGPGTRLLVL.

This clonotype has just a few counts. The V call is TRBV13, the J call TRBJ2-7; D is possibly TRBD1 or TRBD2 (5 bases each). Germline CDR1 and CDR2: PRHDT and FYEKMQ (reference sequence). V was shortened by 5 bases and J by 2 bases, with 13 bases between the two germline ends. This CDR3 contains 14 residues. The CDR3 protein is CASSRGRPAYEQYV. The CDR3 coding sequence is TGTGCCAGCAGCCGGGGACGGCCCGCCTACGAGCAGTACGTC.

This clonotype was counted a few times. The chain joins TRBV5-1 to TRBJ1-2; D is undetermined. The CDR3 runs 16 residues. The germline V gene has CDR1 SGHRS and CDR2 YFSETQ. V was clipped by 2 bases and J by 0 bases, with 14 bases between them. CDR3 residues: CASSLSNPLTNYGYTF. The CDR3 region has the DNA TGCGCCAGCAGCTTAAGCAATCCCCTTACTAACTATGGCTACACCTTC.

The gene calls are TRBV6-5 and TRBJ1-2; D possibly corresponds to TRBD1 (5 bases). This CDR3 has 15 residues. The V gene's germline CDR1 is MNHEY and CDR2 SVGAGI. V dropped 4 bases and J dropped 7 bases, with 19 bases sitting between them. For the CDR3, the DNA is TGTGCCAGCAGTTTCAGAGGGGTCTTTTCTTCTGGCTACACCTTC. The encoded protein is CASSFRGVFSSGYTF.

The CDR3 DNA reads as TGTGCCAGCGGCAAACAGGGGCGCATCACTGAAGCTTTCTTT. The encoded protein is CASGKQGRITEAFF. The chain employs TRBV12-3 or TRBV12-4 and TRBJ1-1, with 7 bases lining up with TRBD1. The CDR3 totals 14 residues. The V segment lost 8 bases and the J segment 4 bases; nucleotides outside the gene matches: 10.

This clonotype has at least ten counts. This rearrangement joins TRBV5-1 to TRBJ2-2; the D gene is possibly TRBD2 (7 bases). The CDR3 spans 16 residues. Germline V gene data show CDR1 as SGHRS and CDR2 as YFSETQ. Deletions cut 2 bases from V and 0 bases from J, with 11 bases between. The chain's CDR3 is CASSFGGGPNTGELFF. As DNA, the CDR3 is TGCGCCAGCAGCTTCGGCGGGGGCCCGAACACCGGGGAGCTGTTTTTT.

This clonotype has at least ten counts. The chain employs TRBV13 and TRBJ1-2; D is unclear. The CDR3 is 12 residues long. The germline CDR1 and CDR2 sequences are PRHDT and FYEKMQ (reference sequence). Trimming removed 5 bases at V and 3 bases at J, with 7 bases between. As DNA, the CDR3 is TGTGCCAGCAGCCATCGGGACTATGGCTACACCTTC. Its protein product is CASSHRDYGYTF.

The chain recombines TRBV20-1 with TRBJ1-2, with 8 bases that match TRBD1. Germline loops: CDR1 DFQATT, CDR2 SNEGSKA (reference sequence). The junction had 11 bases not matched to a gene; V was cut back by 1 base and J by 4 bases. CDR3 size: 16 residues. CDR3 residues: CSARGAGGGESYGYTF. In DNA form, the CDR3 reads TGCAGTGCTAGAGGGGCAGGGGGCGGTGAAAGCTATGGCTACACCTTC.

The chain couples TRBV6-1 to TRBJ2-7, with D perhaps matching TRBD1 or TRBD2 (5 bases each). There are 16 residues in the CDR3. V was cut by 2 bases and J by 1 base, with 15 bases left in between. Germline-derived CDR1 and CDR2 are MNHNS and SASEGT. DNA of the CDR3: TGTGCCAGCAGTGAACCCCAGGGACCGGGGTCCTACGAGCAGTACGTC. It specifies CASSEPQGPGSYEQYV.

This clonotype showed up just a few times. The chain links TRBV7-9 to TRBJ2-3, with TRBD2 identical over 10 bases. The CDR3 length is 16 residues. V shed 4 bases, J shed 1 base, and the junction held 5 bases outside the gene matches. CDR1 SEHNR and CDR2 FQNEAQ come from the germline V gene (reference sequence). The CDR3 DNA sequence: TGTGCCAGCAGCTATGGTACTAGCGGGGGCACAGATACGCAGTATTTT. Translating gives CASSYGTSGGTDTQYF.

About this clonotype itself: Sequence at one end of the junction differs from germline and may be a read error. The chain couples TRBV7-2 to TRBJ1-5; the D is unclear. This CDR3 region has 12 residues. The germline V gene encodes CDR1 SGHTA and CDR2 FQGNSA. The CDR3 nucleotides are TGTGCCAGCAGTGCCTATAATCAGCCCAAGCATTTT. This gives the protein CASSAYNQPKHF.